The 28 T cell receptor beta chains below all came from one sample that was sequenced in a study of blood T cell repertoires in COVID-19. This table comes from immunoSEQ multiplex PCR, and its TCRdb copy is limited to in-frame clones, with some not included. This sample carries 150,000 to 200,000 clones, around nine tenths of them seen once, and the ten largest clones take 3.7%. Sequencing was carried out using peripheral blood. The source of these receptors is a young man with active or convalescent COVID-19.

This clone came up a few times. The CDR3 sequence: CASSLPRGFEQFF. For the CDR3, the DNA is TGTGCCAGCAGCTTGCCACGAGGTTTTGAGCAGTTCTTC. The rearrangement uses TRBV5-5 and TRBJ2-1; D is unresolved. The germline V and J ends were trimmed by 1 base and 9 bases, with 11 bases remaining between them. CDR1 and CDR2 from the germline V gene are SGHKS and YYEKEE (reference sequence). The CDR3 contains 13 residues.

The V call is TRBV5-1, the J call TRBJ2-7; D might be TRBD1 (6 bases). Trimming left V 0 bases short and J 3 bases short, with 10 bases between. The CDR3 consists of 14 residues. Germline V gene data show CDR1 as SGHRS and CDR2 as YFSETQ. CDR3 region: CASSLVGQNYEQYF. The CDR3 DNA follows: TGCGCCAGCAGCTTGGTTGGACAGAACTACGAGCAGTACTTC. The full variable domain, its missing parts supplied by reference TRBV5-1 and TRBJ2-7, is KAGVTQTPRYLIKTRGQQVTLSCSPISGHRSVSWYQQTPGQGLQFLFEYFSETQRNKGNFPGRFSGRQFSNSRSEMNVSTLELGDSALYLCASSLVGQNYEQYFGPGTRLTVT.

This clone came up once. V is TRBV30 and J is TRBJ1-6; D remains unclear. The CDR3 is made up of 19 amino acids. Germline V gene lookup returns CDR1 GTSNPN and CDR2 SVGIG (reference sequence). The ends were cut back, 2 bases at V and 7 bases at J, with 27 bases in the middle. The CDR3 spells CAWSMVGKSQVLANSPLHF. CDR3 sequence (DNA): TGTGCCTGGAGTATGGTTGGCAAAAGCCAGGTTCTAGCCAATTCACCCCTCCACTTT. Looking up the rest from reference TRBV30 and TRBJ1-6 gives the full variable domain: SQTIHQWPATLVQPVGSPLSLECTVEGTSNPNLYWYRQAAGRGLQLLFYSVGIGQISSEVPQNLSASRPQDRQFILSSKKLLLSDSGFYLCAWSMVGKSQVLANSPLHFGNGTRLTVT.

This chain links TRBV18 with TRBJ2-2, with 9 positions matching TRBD2. CDR3 length: 18 amino acids. The germline CDR1 and CDR2 sequences are KGHSH and LQKENI. J gave up 2 bases and V 2 bases, and 9 bases lay outside the gene matches. In DNA form, the CDR3 reads TGTGCCAGCTCACCAGGACTAGCGCGGGGGATAAACACCGGGGAGCTGTTTTTT. Translating gives CASSPGLARGINTGELFF.

This sequence joins TRBV11-3 and TRBJ2-1; TRBD2 agrees at 11 bases. V lost 3 bases to trimming and J lost 8 bases; unmatched junction nucleotides: 3. Per germline, CDR1 SGHNT and CDR2 YENEEA. The CDR3 has 14 residues. The chain's CDR3 is CASSFSGGAYEQFF. In DNA, the CDR3 is TGTGCCAGCAGCTTTAGCGGGGGGGCCTATGAGCAGTTCTTC.

This clone was counted a single time. The sample carries other DNA sequences with the same CDR3. The genes are TRBV5-1 and TRBJ1-4; possible D gene TRBD1, 6 bases. V was pared by 0 bases and J by 0 bases, with 6 bases between. Germline V lookup: CDR1 SGHRS, CDR2 YFSETQ. CDR3 size: 15 residues. The CDR3 loop reads CASSLGTATNEKLFF. In nucleotides, the CDR3 is TGCGCCAGCAGCTTGGGGACAGCAACTAATGAAAAACTGTTTTTT. Variable domain in full (rest from reference TRBV5-1 and TRBJ1-4): KAGVTQTPRYLIKTRGQQVTLSCSPISGHRSVSWYQQTPGQGLQFLFEYFSETQRNKGNFPGRFSGRQFSNSRSEMNVSTLELGDSALYLCASSLGTATNEKLFFGSGTQLSVL.

V gene TRBV19 combines with J gene TRBJ1-1, with a weak D call TRBD1 (6 bases). Trimming removed 3 bases from V and 4 bases from J, with 9 bases in between. The CDR3 is 13 residues long. CDR1 is LNHDA and CDR2 is SQIVND in the germline V gene (reference sequence). CDR3: CASSIIQGTEAFF. CDR3 nucleotide sequence: TGTGCCAGTAGTATTATACAGGGCACTGAAGCTTTCTTT.

This clone was seen just once. V and J are TRBV3-1 (or the pseudogene TRBV3-2) and TRBJ2-1; 12 bases are shared with TRBD2. V was clipped by 4 bases and J by 5 bases; unmatched bases: 3. The CDR3 is 15 amino acids. Germline CDR1 and CDR2: LGHDT and YNNKEL (reference sequence). CDR3 DNA sequence: TGTGCCAGCAGCCGAGCTAGCGGGAGGGACAATGAGCAGTTCTTC. Amino acid sequence: CASSRASGRDNEQFF.

The chain joins TRBV7-9 to TRBJ1-6; D is perhaps TRBD1 (6 bases). V shed 5 bases and J shed 7 bases, with 12 bases lying between them. Germline V lookup: CDR1 SEHNR, CDR2 FQNEAQ (reference sequence). CDR3 length: 14 amino acids. CDR3: CASSLGAANSPLHF. For the CDR3, the DNA is TGTGCCAGCAGCCTGGGGGCGGCGAATTCACCCCTCCACTTT. The variable domain in full, completed from reference TRBV7-9 and TRBJ1-6, reads DTGVSQNPRHKITKRGQNVTFRCDPISEHNRLYWYRQTLGQGPEFLTYFQNEAQLEKSRLLSDRFSAERPKGSFSTLEIQRTEQGDSAMYLCASSLGAANSPLHFGNGTRLTVT.

CDR3: CASTRTGGDEKLFF. The CDR3 coding sequence is TGTGCCAGCACTAGGACAGGGGGTGACGAAAAACTGTTTTTT. The chain employs TRBV27 and TRBJ1-4; TRBD1 aligns across 10 bases. V lost 7 bases to trimming and J lost 8 bases; unmatched junction nucleotides: 7. The CDR3 spans 14 residues. From germline, CDR1 is MNHEY and CDR2 SMNVEV (reference sequence).

This clone was picked up one time. The J gene is TRBJ1-1, the V gene TRBV25-1; 7 nucleotides agree with TRBD1. Germline assignment: CDR1 MGHDK and CDR2 SYGVNS. J gave up 1 base and V 3 bases, and 5 bases lay outside the gene matches. This CDR3 comprises 15 residues. The CDR3 region is CASSEPGTENTEAFF. For the CDR3, the DNA is TGTGCCAGCAGTGAGCCCGGGACAGAGAACACTGAAGCTTTCTTT.

The chain couples TRBV19 to TRBJ1-4; D is ambiguous. V was clipped by 0 bases and J by 2 bases, with 16 bases between them. The CDR3 totals 18 residues. Germline V gene data show CDR1 as LNHDA and CDR2 as SQIVND (reference sequence). The CDR3 reads CASSIDPGGGFTNEKLFF. Here the CDR3 DNA reads TGTGCCAGTAGTATAGATCCGGGAGGCGGCTTCACTAATGAAAAACTGTTTTTT.

The chain's CDR3 is CASRPGTGGIGETQYF. The DNA of the CDR3 is TGCGCCAGCAGACCCGGGACAGGGGGGATTGGTGAGACCCAGTACTTC. This chain connects TRBV5-1 to TRBJ2-5; 11 nucleotides match TRBD1. The V gene's germline CDR1 is SGHRS and CDR2 YFSETQ. V shed 5 bases and J 5 bases; nucleotides not matched to a gene: 11. The CDR3 runs to 16 residues.

V usage is TRBV14 and J usage is TRBJ2-7; 10 nucleotides agree with TRBD2. The germline CDR1 and CDR2 sequences are SGHDN and FVKESK. Trimming removed 0 bases from V and 7 bases from J; junction bases left unmatched: 12. The CDR3 covers 17 residues. CDR3 in amino acids: CASSQDFPSGRAEEQYF. In nucleotides, the CDR3 is TGTGCCAGCAGCCAAGATTTTCCCAGCGGGAGGGCCGAAGAGCAGTACTTC.

The chain links TRBV5-1 to TRBJ2-1; 10 nucleotides line up with TRBD2. Germline V lookup: CDR1 SGHRS, CDR2 YFSETQ. V was clipped by 3 bases and J by 8 bases; unmatched bases: 8. This CDR3 has 15 amino acids. The CDR3, as DNA: TGCGCCAGCAGCTCCCGGGTAGCGGGGGGCTATGAGCAGTTCTTC. It specifies CASSSRVAGGYEQFF.

This clone was seen a few times. This chain links TRBV15 with TRBJ1-6; D might be TRBD1 (5 bases). This CDR3 is built from 16 residues. Germline V gene data show CDR1 as LNHNV and CDR2 as YYDKDF (reference sequence). With 1 base removed from V and 6 bases from J, the gap between germline ends came to 13 bases. CDR3 nucleotides: TGTGCCACCAGCAGAGGAGGGGCGGGGGGTAATTCACCCCTCCACTTT. Protein: CATSRGGAGGNSPLHF.

The J gene is TRBJ1-4, the V gene TRBV2; TRBD1 aligns across 8 bases. In germline, CDR1 is SNHLY, CDR2 FYNNEI. The ends lost 5 bases at V and 6 bases at J; junction bases unmatched: 8. CDR3 size: 15 residues. The CDR3 loop is CASSRQGAGDEKLFF. CDR3 sequence (DNA): TGTGCCAGCAGTAGGCAGGGGGCCGGAGATGAAAAACTGTTTTTT.

The gene calls are TRBV28 and TRBJ1-2; 9 bases agree with TRBD1. Germline V gives CDR1 MDHEN, CDR2 SYDVKM. V lost 5 bases to trimming and J lost 5 bases; unmatched junction nucleotides: 6. CDR3 length: 14 amino acids. The CDR3 bases are TGTGCCAGCAGTGGAACCGGGACAGGGTATGGCTACACCTTC. Its protein is CASSGTGTGYGYTF.

The chain couples TRBV19 to TRBJ2-6; no clear D gene. Germline assignment: CDR1 LNHDA and CDR2 SQIVND (reference sequence). With 6 bases removed from V and 0 bases from J, the gap between germline ends came to 3 bases. The CDR3 is 13 amino acids. CDR3 residues: CASSFSGANVLTF. Written as DNA, the CDR3 is TGTGCCAGTAGCTTCTCTGGGGCCAACGTCCTGACTTTC.

This clone has more than one count but fewer than ten. The chain combines TRBV11-2 with TRBJ2-1, with 11 nucleotides matching TRBD2. CDR1 is SGHAT and CDR2 is FQNNGV in the germline V gene. V was clipped by 2 bases and J by 2 bases; unmatched bases: 8. CDR3 size: 18 residues. The CDR3 reads CASSLLPLTSGAYNEQFF. DNA of the CDR3: TGTGCCAGCAGCTTACTACCCCTGACTAGCGGGGCCTACAATGAGCAGTTCTTC. Full variable domain (remainder filled in from reference TRBV11-2 and TRBJ2-1): EAGVAQSPRYKIIEKRQSVAFWCNPISGHATLYWYQQILGQGPKLLIQFQNNGVVDDSQLPKDRFSAERLKGVDSTLKIQPAKLEDSAVYLCASSLLPLTSGAYNEQFFGPGTRLTVL.

This chain connects TRBV3-1 (or the pseudogene TRBV3-2) to TRBJ1-2; no firm D call. The CDR3 loop spans 15 amino acids. Germline CDR1 LGHDT, CDR2 YNNKEL (reference sequence). V shed 0 bases and J shed 4 bases, with 12 bases lying between them. Here the CDR3 DNA reads TGTGCCAGCAGCCAAGATAGCACTGGTGCCTATGGCTACACCTTC. Its protein product is CASSQDSTGAYGYTF.

The V and J genes are TRBV14 and TRBJ2-1, with a tentative D call TRBD1 (5 bases). Germline loops: CDR1 SGHDN, CDR2 FVKESK. This CDR3 contains 15 residues. Trimming took off 1 base at V and 8 bases at J, with 15 bases between the two ends. The CDR3 DNA is TGTGCCAGCAGCCAAGGGCAGGGTGGGTTTTATGAGCAGTTCTTC. It encodes CASSQGQGGFYEQFF.

V usage is TRBV27 and J usage is TRBJ1-2; 8 bases are a match to TRBD1. CDR1 is MNHEY and CDR2 is SMNVEV in the germline V gene (reference sequence). J gave up 0 bases and V 5 bases, and 5 bases lay outside the gene matches. The CDR3 is 15 amino acids. The CDR3 reads CASSITQGANYGYTF. The CDR3 DNA sequence: TGTGCCAGCAGTATAACACAGGGGGCTAACTATGGCTACACCTTC.

The J gene is TRBJ1-1, the V gene TRBV6-5, with a tentative D call TRBD1 (6 bases). Germline CDR1 MNHEY, CDR2 SVGAGI. Trimming left V 4 bases short and J 1 base short, with 16 bases between. The CDR3 spans 16 residues. The CDR3 protein is CASSSVSAGANTEAFF. CDR3 bases: TGTGCCAGCAGTTCGGTTAGTGCAGGGGCGAACACTGAAGCTTTCTTT.

J is TRBJ2-7 and V is TRBV13; 7 bases match TRBD2. The CDR3 is 16 amino acids. With V trimmed by 5 bases and J by 3 bases, 13 bases remained unmatched. Germline CDR1 reads PRHDT; CDR2 reads FYEKMQ (reference sequence). The CDR3 loop reads CASSTQPGLQLYEQYV. The CDR3 nucleotides are TGTGCCAGCAGCACTCAACCGGGACTACAGCTCTACGAGCAGTACGTC.

The chain employs TRBV27 and TRBJ2-7; TRBD2 might be the D (5 bases). The germline gives CDR1 MNHEY, CDR2 SMNVEV (reference sequence). CDR3 length: 13 amino acids. Trimming took off 0 bases at V and 5 bases at J, with 8 bases between the two ends. CDR3 sequence: CASSLSGMNEQYF. For the CDR3, the DNA is TGTGCCAGCAGTTTATCCGGGATGAACGAGCAGTACTTC.

J is TRBJ1-1 and V is TRBV7-2; 12 positions match TRBD1. The CDR3 is made up of 17 amino acids. Per germline, CDR1 SGHTA and CDR2 FQGNSA. V shed 5 bases, J shed 5 bases, and the junction held 12 bases outside the gene matches. The CDR3 nucleotides read TGTGCCAGCAGCCAATCGGGACAGGGGGCTTTTGGTACTGAAGCTTTCTTT. Translation: CASSQSGQGAFGTEAFF.

The chain has TRBV29-1 and TRBJ2-3, with D possibly TRBD1 on 6 matching bases. CDR1 is SQVTM, CDR2 ANQGSEA, per germline. V shed 4 bases and J shed 3 bases, with 14 bases lying between them. The CDR3 has 14 residues. Here the CDR3 DNA reads TGCAGCGTTGCTTCGACAGGCTTAACAGATACGCAGTATTTT. Its translation: CSVASTGLTDTQYF.